The 10 T cell receptor beta chains below all came from one sample that was sequenced in a study of blood T cell repertoires in COVID-19. Measured with immunoSEQ multiplex PCR; TCRdb has only the in-frame clones, and not every one. Among about 210,000 clones listed, approximately 85% were seen once. Specimen: peripheral blood. The receptors come from a man aged 50-59 years with COVID-19, enrolled during active disease.

The chain combines TRBV12-3 or TRBV12-4 with TRBJ2-7; unclear D gene. The CDR3 totals 13 residues. V dropped 1 base and J dropped 2 bases, with 6 bases sitting between them. CDR3 DNA sequence: TGTGCCAGCAGTTTAGGATCGGCCTACGAGCAGTACTTC. It translates to CASSLGSAYEQYF.

The chain combines TRBV18 with TRBJ1-3, with D possibly being TRBD1 (5 bases). The CDR3 totals 14 residues. Looked up from germline, CDR1 is KGHSH and CDR2 is LQKENI. The ends were cut back, 5 bases at V and 3 bases at J, with 11 bases in the middle. The CDR3 region has the DNA TGTGCCAGCTCAGGAGGGACGGTTGGAAACACCATATATTTT. Encoded protein: CASSGGTVGNTIYF. The variable domain in full, with the rest retrieved from reference TRBV18 and TRBJ1-3, is NAGVMQNPRHLVRRRGQEARLRCSPMKGHSHVYWYRQLPEEGLKFMVYLQKENIIDESGMPKERFSAEFPKEGPSILRIQQVVRGDSAAYFCASSGGTVGNTIYFGEGSWLTVV.

This sequence joins TRBV27 and TRBJ1-5, with 10 bases lining up with TRBD1. The junction had 2 bases not matched to a gene; V was cut back by 3 bases and J by 6 bases. Germline CDR1 and CDR2: MNHEY and SMNVEV (reference sequence). CDR3 length: 14 amino acids. The CDR3 region is CASSFGTGAQPQHF. CDR3 bases: TGTGCCAGCAGTTTCGGGACAGGGGCTCAGCCCCAGCATTTT.

This clone was recorded only once. CDR3 protein: CASSAGLAGGDEQFF. The CDR3 region has the DNA TGTGCCAGTAGTGCAGGACTAGCGGGGGGCGATGAGCAGTTCTTC. The V and J genes are TRBV19 and TRBJ2-1, with TRBD2 identical over 14 bases. The trim removed 5 bases at V and 8 bases at J, leaving 5 bases unmatched. CDR1 and CDR2 from the germline V gene are LNHDA and SQIVND (reference sequence). The CDR3 extends over 15 amino acids. The variable domain in full, with the rest retrieved from reference TRBV19 and TRBJ2-1, is DGGITQSPKYLFRKEGQNVTLSCEQNLNHDAMYWYRQDPGQGLRLIYYSQIVNDFQKGDIAEGYSVSREKKESFPLTVTSAQKNPTAFYLCASSAGLAGGDEQFFGPGTRLTVL.

The V gene is TRBV14, the J gene TRBJ2-7; no firm D call. V lost 0 bases to trimming and J lost 3 bases, with 6 bases between them. Germline V gene data show CDR1 as SGHDN and CDR2 as FVKESK. The CDR3 contains 13 residues. The CDR3 DNA follows: TGTGCCAGCAGCCAAGATACTTTCTACGAGCAGTACTTC. Protein product: CASSQDTFYEQYF.

The chain uses TRBV9 and TRBJ2-3, with 15 bases lining up with TRBD2. Germline CDR1 reads SGDLS; CDR2 reads YYNGEE. The CDR3 is 16 residues long. J was trimmed by 8 bases and V by 0 bases; bases with no gene match: 4. In DNA, the CDR3 is TGTGCCAGCAGCGTAGGGACTAGCGGGGGGGCCCCTACGCAGTATTTT. Translating gives CASSVGTSGGAPTQYF.

The V call is TRBV28, the J call TRBJ1-2, with TRBD1 identical over 7 bases. The V gene's germline CDR1 is MDHEN and CDR2 SYDVKM. There are 16 residues in the CDR3. V shed 7 bases and J 4 bases; nucleotides not matched to a gene: 15. CDR3 sequence: CASIPSGGGGSYGYTF. CDR3 DNA sequence: TGTGCCAGCATTCCCTCTGGAGGGGGCGGTAGCTATGGCTACACCTTC.

Within the sample, this clone is medium-sized. The chain couples TRBV24-1 to TRBJ1-1; D uncertain. This CDR3 has 13 amino acids. The V end was cut by 7 bases, the J end by 5 bases, with 13 bases between. Looked up from germline, CDR1 is KGHDR and CDR2 is SFDVKD. The CDR3 DNA follows: TGTGCCACCAGGGAGGTAGGAAAGACTGAAGCTTTCTTT. Translated: CATREVGKTEAFF.

The chain joins TRBV11-3 to TRBJ2-3, with 14 bases matching TRBD2. This CDR3 is built from 16 residues. The V segment lost 5 bases and the J segment 6 bases; nucleotides outside the gene matches: 7. The germline CDR1 and CDR2 sequences are SGHNT and YENEEA. The CDR3 here is CASSRGTSGGSDTQYF. The CDR3 DNA sequence: TGTGCCAGCAGCCGCGGGACTAGCGGGGGCAGTGATACGCAGTATTTT.

The CDR3 DNA sequence: TGTGCCAGCAGTCTGAGGACTAGCGGGGGAGCTCACTTCTCCTACGAGCAGTACTTC. It specifies CASSLRTSGGAHFSYEQYF. V gene TRBV27 combines with J gene TRBJ2-7; 13 bases are shared with TRBD2. The V gene's germline CDR1 is MNHEY and CDR2 SMNVEV (reference sequence). The CDR3 contains 19 residues. Trimming took 5 bases from V and 0 from J; bases not matched to a gene: 13.